A single sample is the source of the 9 T cell receptor beta chains below, sequenced in a study of T-cell memory formation after mild COVID-19 (dated by TCRdb to the early 2020s). Libraries came from 5' RACE. Sequencing took place on an Illumina NovaSeq 6000. TCRdb took the public reads, trimmed them with fastp at Q25, ran MiXCR for clone calling and kept in-frame beta chains. For every CDR3 protein sequence, its rows merge into one entry that carries the most common genes and DNA. A total of around 110,000 distinct CDR3 sequences appear in this sample, about 15% of them only once. 25% to 30% of the sample is taken by the ten largest. Sequenced sample: PBMCs or a T cell subset sorted from them (not recorded which). The receptor set was obtained from an adult woman who had mild COVID-19 (a few samples of this study predate the infection). The sample titles of this study are shuffled in the database, so cell type and time point are left out; the donor was told from shared clones.

This clonotype was seen more than once but under ten times. The genes are TRBV9 and TRBJ2-1, with D unclear. The germline V and J ends were trimmed by 0 bases and 6 bases, with 4 bases remaining between them. The CDR3 has 12 residues. Germline lookup yields CDR1 SGDLS and CDR2 YYNGEE. The CDR3 DNA reads TGTGCCAGCAGCGTAGGGAGCAATGAGCAGTTCTTC. Its protein product is CASSVGSNEQFF.

This clonotype was recorded a few times. The chain links TRBV5-6 to TRBJ2-7; weak D call: TRBD1 (6 bases). The CDR3 covers 14 residues. V was shortened by 1 base and J by 4 bases, with 12 bases between the two germline ends. CDR1 is SGHDT, CDR2 YYEEEE, per germline. CDR3 in amino acids: CASSLSAGTYEQYF. The CDR3 DNA reads as TGTGCCAGCAGCTTGTCCGCAGGGACATACGAGCAGTACTTC.

The chain is built from TRBV4-1 and TRBJ1-1, with D hard to call. From germline, CDR1 is MGHRA and CDR2 YSYEKL. V lost 5 bases to trimming and J lost 0 bases, with 10 bases between them. This CDR3 spans 14 amino acids. The CDR3, as DNA: TGCGCCAGCAGCGCAGGACTGCTGAACACTGAAGCTTTCTTT. This codes for CASSAGLLNTEAFF.

This chain links TRBV2 with TRBJ2-7; 7 bases align to TRBD2. This CDR3 contains 12 residues. V shed 7 bases and J 2 bases; nucleotides not matched to a gene: 2. The germline gives CDR1 SNHLY, CDR2 FYNNEI. The CDR3 loop reads CASNLAAYEQYF. The CDR3 region has the DNA TGTGCCAGCAACCTAGCGGCCTACGAGCAGTACTTC.

A few counts support this clonotype. The chain recombines TRBV27 with TRBJ1-1; TRBD1 is a possible D gene (6 bases). Looked up from germline, CDR1 is MNHEY and CDR2 is SMNVEV (reference sequence). The CDR3 loop spans 15 amino acids. Trimming removed 3 bases at V and 6 bases at J, with 17 bases between. The CDR3 nucleotides read TGTGCCAGCAGTTTTGGTACAGGGCCCACCTCTGAAGCTTTCTTT. Amino acids: CASSFGTGPTSEAFF.

The chain employs TRBV3-1 and TRBJ2-7; a weak D match, TRBD1 (7 bases). The germline V gene encodes CDR1 LGHDT and CDR2 YNNKEL (reference sequence). The V end lost 4 bases, the J end lost 0 bases, and 10 bases lay between the germline ends. The CDR3 covers 14 residues. Written as DNA, the CDR3 is TGTGCCAGCAGCCGGGGGGACAGCTCCTACGAGCAGTACTTC. This sequence encodes CASSRGDSSYEQYF.

The V gene is TRBV9, the J gene TRBJ2-1, with 8 bases matching TRBD1. Germline values: CDR1 SGDLS, CDR2 YYNGEE. Trimming removed 0 bases from V and 3 bases from J; junction bases left unmatched: 2. This CDR3 comprises 15 residues. The CDR3 DNA sequence: TGTGCCAGCAGCGTAGATACAGGGGGCTACAATGAGCAGTTCTTC. This codes for CASSVDTGGYNEQFF.

The chain employs TRBV7-9 and TRBJ2-7, with 14 bases lining up with TRBD2. Germline assignment: CDR1 SEHNR and CDR2 FQNEAQ (reference sequence). The CDR3 consists of 19 residues. Losses at the gene ends were 4 bases for V and 3 bases for J; bases not matched to a gene: 14. Written as DNA, the CDR3 is TGTGCCAGCAGCTCTAACGGACTAGCGGGAGGCCTGGCACTCTACGAGCAGTACTTC. The encoded protein is CASSSNGLAGGLALYEQYF.

This clonotype was observed a handful of times. The rearrangement joins TRBV4-1 to TRBJ2-3, with TRBD2 matching 9 bases. CDR1 and CDR2 (germline): MGHRA, YSYEKL. The length of the CDR3 is 17 residues. The ends lost 0 bases at V and 3 bases at J; junction bases unmatched: 7. The CDR3 DNA reads as TGCGCCAGCAGCCAAGATGAGGCGGGGGGGCCGACAGATACGCAGTATTTT. It encodes CASSQDEAGGPTDTQYF.